This T cell receptor (beta chain) came from a study of blood T cell repertoires in COVID-19 (dated by TCRdb to the early 2020s). About the study as a whole: Samples covering the acute and convalescent phases of COVID-19 were provided by collaborators in the United States, Italy and Spain. The material from the prospective study consisted of cDNA or gDNA derived from T cells, B-cell-depleted T cells, or PBMCs. Subjects who had been exposed to COVID-19, were actively infected with it, or had recovered from it provided the deeply sampled blood TCRbeta repertoires that made up the dataset. A freely available public database, intended as a resource for researchers studying the immune response to SARS-CoV-2, is where the repertoires were released. Samples came from the ongoing ImmuneRACE study (first 160 participants) plus 1,254 subjects from 6 global collaborators. The sample metadata nearly always contained a de-identified subject ID, COVID-19 status, age in years and sex. Where available, HLA class I and class II types were taken from metadata supplied by the sample provider and were not determined by assay-based typing.

As for this clone: Its antigen is not yet known. The record has no base qualities; no much larger clone is one base away.

TCRbeta CDR3 regions were amplified from genomic DNA by means of the immunoSEQ Assay, a bias-controlled multiplex PCR. Regarding the original processing steps: The number of nucleated cells in each sample was estimated from the amplification of reference gene primers within the assay. To quantify the absolute abundance of each unique TCRbeta CDR3 rearrangement, sequence reads were collapsed and filtered. For each sample, productive Simpson clonality was calculated as the square root of Simpson's diversity index over productive rearrangements. As stored in TCRdb, this immuneACCESS dataset retains in-frame rearrangements with V and J assigned. A fraction of the clones does not appear; measured against another copy, unresolved V genes explain less than half of the discrepancy, and the remainder lacks a known reason. The V and J calls and the clone size are those of that table, but D and trimming were determined from the DNA. For this sample the table gives 120,000 or so clones, of which about 92% were detected only once. The top ten clones comprise about 3.5% of the sample.

Each collaborating institution followed its own protocols to collect whole blood in K2EDTA tubes. For TCRbeta analysis, collaborator samples were shipped as frozen whole blood, as isolated PBMCs, or as DNA extracted from either sample type. V lost 4 bases and J lost 5 bases; the stretch between them is 14 bases long. Looking up the germline V gene yields CDR1 SGHTA and CDR2 FQGNSA. The CDR3 sequence holds 14 residues, the cysteine and phenylalanine included. Only the CDR3 DNA is retained, 42 bases long and in frame from the first base. Broader findings and caveats from the paper: How much clinical and demographic metadata was included differed by source and by participant, and the metadata was provided uncurated.

Sample: peripheral blood. This clonotype was obtained from a man aged 45-65 years with active COVID-19. The rearrangement joined TRBV7-2 to TRBJ2-5; possibly the D gene is TRBD2, per 5 matching bases. The bases read TGTGCCAGCAGCTCAGCCGTAGGCGGGGAGACCCAGTACTTC. The resulting protein is CASSSAVGGETQYF.